These 31 T cell receptor beta chains were sequenced from one sample in a study of control samples from healthy donors and cancer patients. Sequencing used immunoSEQ multiplex PCR; TCRdb keeps in-frame clones, though not all of them. The table lists around 70,000 clones, around 86% of them singletons. The sample taken for sequencing was PBMCs. These receptors originate from a woman in her forties or fifties with colorectal cancer.

This chain uses TRBV19 with TRBJ1-3, with D uncertain. The germline V and J ends were trimmed by 8 bases and 1 base, with 6 bases remaining between them. Germline CDR1 reads LNHDA; CDR2 reads SQIVND (reference sequence). CDR3 length: 12 amino acids. The CDR3 spells CASFSSGNTIYF. The CDR3 DNA reads TGTGCCAGTTTCAGTTCTGGAAACACCATATATTTT.

This sequence joins TRBV6-6 and TRBJ1-5, with 7 nucleotides matching TRBD1. The CDR3 runs to 17 residues. Germline V CDR1 and CDR2: MNHNY, SVGAGI (reference sequence). J lost 10 bases, V lost 5 bases, and 20 bases had no gene match. CDR3 protein: CASSLGQQLAQIVPQHF. The CDR3, as DNA: TGTGCCAGCAGTCTGGGACAGCAACTCGCTCAAATTGTTCCCCAGCATTTT.

The chain combines TRBV30 with TRBJ1-5; the D gene is possibly TRBD1 (6 bases). CDR3 length: 13 amino acids. V was shortened by 2 bases and J by 7 bases, with 12 bases between the two germline ends. Germline lookup yields CDR1 GTSNPN and CDR2 SVGIG (reference sequence). This CDR3 reads CAWSYREYQPQHF. The CDR3 DNA reads TGTGCCTGGAGTTACAGGGAATACCAGCCCCAGCATTTT.

The chain is built from TRBV28 and TRBJ1-5; D remains ambiguous. Germline V gene lookup returns CDR1 MDHEN and CDR2 SYDVKM. Trimming removed 7 bases from V and 7 bases from J, with 11 bases in between. This CDR3 contains 12 residues. CDR3 DNA: TGTGCCAGCAACTCCATGGGACAGCCCCAGCATTTT. This gives the protein CASNSMGQPQHF.

The V call is TRBV5-4, the J call TRBJ2-3; weak D call: TRBD1 (7 bases). Trimming stripped 5 bases from V and 2 bases from J, with 18 bases between. The CDR3 has 16 amino acids. Germline V gene lookup returns CDR1 SGHNT and CDR2 YYREEE (reference sequence). The CDR3 reads CASSSGRDRNTDTQYF. The DNA for the CDR3 is TGTGCCAGCAGTTCAGGGCGGGACAGAAACACAGATACGCAGTATTTT.

The CDR3 protein is CASSQERGQGFGYTF. CDR3 DNA: TGCGCCAGCAGCCAAGAAAGGGGACAGGGGTTTGGCTACACCTTC. The chain has TRBV4-3 and TRBJ1-2; TRBD1 matches at 10 bases. Germline values: CDR1 LGHNA, CDR2 YSLEER. The junction had 5 bases not matched to a gene; V was cut back by 0 bases and J by 7 bases. The CDR3 length is 15 residues.

The chain combines TRBV7-2 with TRBJ2-7; D might be TRBD2 (7 bases). V lost 1 base, J lost 3 bases, and 16 bases lay in between. The CDR3 loop spans 16 amino acids. Germline V gene sequence: CDR1 SGHTA, CDR2 FQGNSA. Here the CDR3 DNA reads TGTGCCAGCAGCTTAGGTAGAGGGGGGGCCGGCTACGAGCAGTACGTC. Translated, it gives CASSLGRGGAGYEQYV.

Only one count was recorded for this clone. V is TRBV6-2 or TRBV6-3 and J is TRBJ2-3; 10 bases align to TRBD1. The CDR3 is 16 amino acids. The germline V gene encodes CDR1 MNHEY and CDR2 SVGEGT. V was clipped by 5 bases and J by 0 bases; unmatched bases: 5. The CDR3 coding sequence is TGTGCCAGCAGTGACGACAGGGGGCTTAGCACAGATACGCAGTATTTT. Its translation: CASSDDRGLSTDTQYF.

The rearrangement joins TRBV18 to TRBJ1-1, with D perhaps TRBD1 (5 bases). Germline V CDR1 and CDR2: KGHSH, LQKENI. V dropped 2 bases and J dropped 1 base, with 5 bases sitting between them. The CDR3 covers 13 residues. CDR3 sequence reads: CASSPGTNTEAFF. CDR3 sequence (DNA): TGTGCCAGCTCACCAGGGACGAACACTGAAGCTTTCTTT.

The CDR3 sequence is CSVDRSYGYTF. As DNA, the CDR3 is TGCAGCGTTGACCGCAGCTATGGCTACACCTTC. J is TRBJ1-2 and V is TRBV29-1, with D hard to call. The ends were cut back, 3 bases at V and 4 bases at J, with 6 bases in the middle. This CDR3 is built from 11 residues. Per germline, CDR1 SQVTM and CDR2 ANQGSEA.

The chain uses TRBV4-1 and TRBJ1-5, with TRBD1 as a possible D gene (6 bases). This CDR3 region has 16 residues. Germline values: CDR1 MGHRA, CDR2 YSYEKL. V was shortened by 1 base and J by 3 bases, with 13 bases between the two germline ends. CDR3 residues: CASSQGFDRNNQPQHF. Here the CDR3 DNA reads TGCGCCAGCAGCCAAGGGTTTGACAGGAACAATCAGCCCCAGCATTTT.

This clone has only one observation. This chain uses TRBV29-1 with TRBJ2-2; the match to TRBD1 covers 8 bases. The germline CDR1 and CDR2 sequences are SQVTM and ANQGSEA. The CDR3 is 14 amino acids. With V trimmed by 7 bases and J by 1 base, 5 bases remained unmatched. The CDR3 bases are TGCAGCGCCAGAGGGACAGGGAACACCGGGGAGCTGTTTTTT. Translated: CSARGTGNTGELFF.

In DNA form, the CDR3 reads TGTGCCAGCAGCCCCGCGGGAGATACGCAGTATTTT. This translates into CASSPAGDTQYF. The V and J genes are TRBV9 and TRBJ2-3, with TRBD2 as a possible D gene (5 bases). The V end was cut by 4 bases, the J end by 5 bases, with 8 bases between. This CDR3 spans 12 amino acids. CDR1 and CDR2 (germline): SGDLS, YYNGEE.

V and J are TRBV10-3 and TRBJ1-1; tentatively, D is TRBD1 (6 bases). This CDR3 comprises 15 residues. Germline V gene data show CDR1 as ENHRY and CDR2 as SYGVKD. Trimming stripped 3 bases from V and 5 bases from J, with 16 bases between. Written as DNA, the CDR3 is TGTGCCATCAGTGATATGGGGGGCCGGGGAACTGAAGCTTTCTTT. Protein sequence: CAISDMGGRGTEAFF.

The chain joins TRBV7-9 to TRBJ1-1; D gene unclear. There are 14 residues in the CDR3. V lost 5 bases and J lost 1, with 11 bases in between. CDR1 is SEHNR, CDR2 FQNEAQ, per germline (reference sequence). The CDR3 DNA follows: TGTGCCAGCAGCCAAGCCACAGAGAACACTGAAGCTTTCTTT. Translated, it gives CASSQATENTEAFF.

The rearrangement links TRBV25-1 to TRBJ1-4; D not resolved. Germline CDR1 is MGHDK and CDR2 is SYGVNS. The CDR3 contains 15 residues. Trimming took 3 bases from V and 11 from J, leaving 19 bases between them. The DNA of the CDR3 is TGTGCCAGCAGTGATGTAGGGATACCTCCCCCTAAACTGTTTTTT. It encodes CASSDVGIPPPKLFF.

This clone was detected once. V usage is TRBV6-2 or TRBV6-3 and J usage is TRBJ1-2; 7 bases are a match to TRBD1. V lost 3 bases, J lost 7 bases, and 11 bases stayed unmatched. The germline CDR1 and CDR2 sequences are MNHEY and SVGEGT. This CDR3 is 15 amino acids long. The CDR3: CASSYRHHRGSGYTF. CDR3 DNA sequence: TGTGCCAGCAGTTATAGACACCACAGGGGAAGTGGCTACACCTTC.

This sequence joins TRBV5-6 and TRBJ2-3, with 7 bases identical to TRBD1. This CDR3 has 15 amino acids. Losses at the gene ends were 4 bases for V and 2 bases for J; bases not matched to a gene: 7. The germline gives CDR1 SGHDT, CDR2 YYEEEE. CDR3 in DNA: TGTGCCAGCAGCCTAGGGACAGTTACCACAGATACGCAGTATTTT. Translation gives CASSLGTVTTDTQYF. Together with reference TRBV5-6 and TRBJ2-3, the CDR3 gives the full variable domain: DAGVTQSPTHLIKTRGQQVTLRCSPKSGHDTVSWYQQALGQGPQFIFQYYEEEERQRGNFPDRFSGHQFPNYSSELNVNALLLGDSALYLCASSLGTVTTDTQYFGPGTRLTVL.

The V gene is TRBV5-5, the J gene TRBJ1-6; tentatively, D is TRBD1 (6 bases). This CDR3 contains 15 residues. V was shortened by 4 bases and J by 7 bases, with 15 bases between the two germline ends. Germline values: CDR1 SGHKS, CDR2 YYEKEE (reference sequence). The CDR3 here is CASSGGPGRNSPLHF. The DNA of the CDR3 is TGTGCCAGCAGCGGGGGGCCGGGCCGGAATTCACCCCTCCACTTT.

This clone was recorded a few times. The rearrangement links TRBV5-4 to TRBJ2-1; possible D gene TRBD1, 5 bases. From germline, CDR1 is SGHNT and CDR2 YYREEE (reference sequence). With 1 base removed from V and 2 bases from J, the gap between germline ends came to 7 bases. The CDR3 contains 14 residues. CDR3 sequence reads: CASSLWGPYNEQFF. CDR3 sequence (DNA): TGTGCCAGCAGCTTGTGGGGCCCCTACAATGAGCAGTTCTTC. The full variable domain, rest sourced from reference TRBV5-4 and TRBJ2-1, is ETGVTQSPTHLIKTRGQQVTLRCSSQSGHNTVSWYQQALGQGPQFIFQYYREEENGRGNFPPRFSGLQFPNYSSELNVNALELDDSALYLCASSLWGPYNEQFFGPGTRLTVL.

The genes are TRBV21-1 and TRBJ2-1; the tabulated D call, TRBD2, remains unverified against the DNA. TRBV21-1 constitutes a pseudogene. The CDR3 consists of 14 residues. The CDR3 protein is CASTERGSYNEQFF. The CDR3 DNA reads TGTGCCAGCACCGAGCGGGGCTCCTACAATGAGCAGTTCTTC.

This chain links TRBV3-1 (or the pseudogene TRBV3-2) with TRBJ1-1, with D hard to call. Germline CDR1 LGHDT, CDR2 YNNKEL (reference sequence). The CDR3 length is 13 residues. V shed 2 bases and J shed 4 bases, with 8 bases lying between them. The CDR3 sequence: CASSQPLITEAFF. The CDR3 nucleotides read TGTGCCAGCAGCCAACCGTTAATCACTGAAGCTTTCTTT.

V gene TRBV6-1 combines with J gene TRBJ1-2; D is ambiguous. CDR1 and CDR2 (germline): MNHNS, SASEGT. The CDR3 runs to 15 residues. Between the trimmed V and J ends, which lost 3 bases and 8 bases, there was a span of 19 bases. This chain's CDR3 is CASSESVENFGGYTF. The CDR3 DNA reads TGTGCCAGCAGTGAGTCAGTCGAGAATTTTGGGGGCTACACCTTC.

The chain links TRBV3-1 (or the pseudogene TRBV3-2) to TRBJ2-1; D is possibly TRBD1 or TRBD2 (5 bases each). The CDR3 has 11 residues. Germline CDR1 and CDR2: LGHDT and YNNKEL (reference sequence). Trimming took 4 bases from V and 7 from J, leaving 5 bases between them. The CDR3 spells CASSRGNEQFF. CDR3 nucleotide sequence: TGTGCCAGCAGCCGGGGGAATGAGCAGTTCTTC.

The CDR3 DNA sequence: TGCGCCAGCAATCCTAGCGGGGGGGCGAACACCGGGGAGCTGTTTTTT. Translated, it gives CASNPSGGANTGELFF. The chain couples TRBV5-1 to TRBJ2-2; TRBD2 aligns across 12 bases. This CDR3 contains 16 residues. Germline CDR1 is SGHRS and CDR2 is YFSETQ. With 6 bases clipped from V and 0 bases from J, the junction kept 3 bases outside the gene matches.

The V gene is TRBV6-5, the J gene TRBJ1-6; D ambiguous. V was shortened by 1 base and J by 8 bases, with 12 bases between the two germline ends. From germline, CDR1 is MNHEY and CDR2 SVGAGI. This CDR3 has 15 residues. CDR3 residues: CASSYWAGSDSPLHF. As DNA, the CDR3 is TGTGCCAGCAGTTACTGGGCAGGTTCGGATTCACCCCTCCACTTT.

This clone came up once. CDR3 coding DNA: TGCGCCAGCAGCCAAGACAGGCCGGATAATTCACCCCTCCACTTT. Encoded protein: CASSQDRPDNSPLHF. This sequence joins TRBV4-3 and TRBJ1-6; D remains ambiguous. The CDR3 has 15 amino acids. The germline V and J ends were trimmed by 0 bases and 5 bases, with 8 bases remaining between them. The germline V gene has CDR1 LGHNA and CDR2 YSLEER.

V is TRBV6-5 and J is TRBJ2-7; 8 bases line up with TRBD1. This CDR3 contains 14 residues. The J segment lost 3 bases and the V segment lost 5 bases, leaving 6 bases of the junction unmatched. Germline V lookup: CDR1 MNHEY, CDR2 SVGAGI. This CDR3 is CASSTTTGGYEQYV. The CDR3 bases are TGTGCCAGCAGTACTACCACAGGGGGCTACGAGCAGTACGTC.

V is TRBV19 and J is TRBJ1-3; D not certain. The V end lost 5 bases, the J end lost 0 bases, and 11 bases lay between the germline ends. The CDR3 has 15 residues. Germline lookup yields CDR1 LNHDA and CDR2 SQIVND (reference sequence). CDR3: CASSFGLYSGNTIYF. The CDR3 DNA reads as TGTGCCAGTAGTTTCGGACTGTACTCTGGAAACACCATATATTTT.

The V gene is TRBV7-9, the J gene TRBJ1-2; D is ambiguous. V dropped 0 bases and J dropped 6 bases, with 5 bases sitting between them. Germline V gene sequence: CDR1 SEHNR, CDR2 FQNEAQ (reference sequence). The CDR3 is made up of 12 amino acids. For the CDR3, the DNA is TGTGCCAGCAGCTTAGCCGGGCATGGCTACACCTTC. It encodes CASSLAGHGYTF.

The chain has TRBV7-2 and TRBJ2-2; D is unresolved. CDR3 size: 14 residues. The V end lost 4 bases, the J end lost 8 bases, and 14 bases lay between the germline ends. Germline loops: CDR1 SGHTA, CDR2 FQGNSA. The CDR3 nucleotides read TGTGCCAGCAGCTCTGAGACCGGCTGGGGGGAGCTGTTTTTT. This translates into CASSSETGWGELFF.